The T cell receptor (beta chain) described here comes from a study of identical twins. General observations from the study: Cord blood's abundant beta clonotypes had fewer insertions, unlike memory repertoires.

In the case of this clonotype: As yet, its antigen is unknown.

The CDR3 is made up of 15 amino acids. Germline assignment: CDR1 SEHNR and CDR2 FQNEAQ (reference sequence). The ends were cut back, 0 bases at V and 4 bases at J, with 12 bases in the middle. TCRdb analysed the 5' RACE reads with MiXCR anew, one entry per CDR3 protein. Among about 390,000 distinct CDR3 sequences, roughly 10% were seen once, and the ten largest hold about 9.1%. This sequence was found in a woman aged 50 to 65 in good health. Sequenced input: naive T cells sorted from blood. The chain employs TRBV7-9 and TRBJ1-1; D not certain. The CDR3 loop reads CASSLATGSATEAFF. The CDR3 DNA sequence: TGTGCCAGCAGCTTAGCGACTGGTAGTGCCACTGAAGCTTTCTTT.